This T cell receptor (beta chain) was sequenced for a study of blood T cell repertoires in COVID-19. Looking at the study overall: Samples of COVID-19 (acute and convalescent) were obtained from the United States, Italy and Spain. PBMCs, B-cell-depleted T cells, or T cells provided the cDNA or gDNA that made up the material.

Per the original data handling: Researchers report that nucleated cell counts were estimated from reference gene primer amplification. Repertoires were generated with immunoSEQ multiplex PCR, while TCRdb's copy carries only in-frame clones and drops some. V and J calls and clone size are copied from that table; D and trimming were computed from the DNA. The sample records about 100,000 clones, approximately 83% being singletons. The CDR3 has 14 residues. Unmatched junction bases numbered 4, after V lost 5 bases and J lost 2 bases. CDR1 and CDR2 from the germline V gene are LNHDA and SQIVND (reference sequence).

The sequenced material came from peripheral blood. This receptor was identified in a man aged 60 to 69 with acute or convalescent COVID-19. This chain joins TRBV19 and TRBJ2-7; 9 bases fit TRBD1. CDR3 residues: CASSGRQGAYEQYF. The CDR3 DNA reads TGTGCCAGTAGTGGACGACAGGGGGCCTACGAGCAGTACTTC. The full variable domain, in which reference TRBV19 and TRBJ2-7 provide the parts outside the CDR3, is DGGITQSPKYLFRKEGQNVTLSCEQNLNHDAMYWYRQDPGQGLRLIYYSQIVNDFQKGDIAEGYSVSREKKESFPLTVTSAQKNPTAFYLCASSGRQGAYEQYFGPGTRLTVT.